The T cell receptor (beta chain) described here comes from a study of shared clonotypes between healthy human individuals. Points from the study as a whole: The authors sampled blood alone, and tissue repertoires likely differ. Richness estimates generally favored naive over memory subsets. A small donor pool kept down the genetic and exposure-history diversity that was represented.

V was trimmed by 2 bases and J by 0 bases, leaving 23 bases between them. The CDR3 is made up of 19 amino acids. The germline CDR1 and CDR2 sequences are SNHLY and FYNNEI. On this clone: Antigen unknown.

The assay was run at deep level. Sequencing used immunoSEQ multiplex PCR; TCRdb keeps in-frame clones, though not all of them. The sample shows approximately 2.4 million clones, around 95% of them seen only once. The receptor's source is a man younger than 35 in good health. The chain has TRBV2 and TRBJ2-7; perhaps TRBD1 as D (5 bases). The specimen was naive CD4+ T cells sorted from blood. Sample subset: CD45RA+ positively selected. In DNA form, the CDR3 reads TGTGCCAGCAGTGAAAGGTGGCCCGGCAGGGAACGGCGCTCCTACGAGCAGTACTTC. The encoded protein is CASSERWPGRERRSYEQYF.